Listed here are 32 T cell receptor beta chains from one sample, sequenced in a study of shared clonotypes between healthy human individuals. Data came from immunoSEQ multiplex PCR; TCRdb stores just in-frame clones and leaves some out. The table has about 2.3 million clones, 85% to 95% seen once; the top ten hold roughly 0.34%. The sequenced material came from naive CD4+ T cells from PBMCs. The subset is: CD45RA+ positively selected. These receptor sequences come from a man between 18 and 35 years old in good health. Some clones in this sample may be carry-over from other donors' samples.

The chain employs TRBV28 and TRBJ1-2; D uncertain. There are 15 residues in the CDR3. Looked up from germline, CDR1 is MDHEN and CDR2 is SYDVKM. V dropped 5 bases and J dropped 7 bases, with 20 bases sitting between them. This chain's CDR3 is CASSTRWATEVGYTF. The CDR3 DNA sequence: TGTGCCAGCAGTACTCGGTGGGCCACTGAGGTTGGCTACACCTTC.

The chain is built from TRBV18 and TRBJ1-5, with D perhaps matching TRBD1 (5 bases). Per germline, CDR1 KGHSH and CDR2 LQKENI. The CDR3 runs to 18 residues. The germline V and J ends were trimmed by 3 bases and 0 bases, with 18 bases remaining between them. CDR3 protein: CASSPGPRLSYSNQPQHF. CDR3 nucleotide sequence: TGTGCCAGCTCACCGGGGCCTCGGCTGTCATATAGCAATCAGCCCCAGCATTTT.

This chain uses TRBV5-1 with TRBJ2-3; D is unresolved. CDR3 length: 15 residues. Trimming pared 4 bases from V and 0 bases from J, leaving 12 bases between. The germline V gene has CDR1 SGHRS and CDR2 YFSETQ. The CDR3 reads CASSQDGGSTDTQYF. Here the CDR3 DNA reads TGCGCCAGCAGCCAAGATGGCGGTAGCACAGATACGCAGTATTTT.

The chain couples TRBV30 to TRBJ1-2; D might be TRBD1 (6 bases). Germline V gene lookup returns CDR1 GTSNPN and CDR2 SVGIG (reference sequence). The CDR3 spans 14 residues. V was clipped by 3 bases and J by 5 bases, with 16 bases between them. Here the CDR3 reads CAWRPKTGTYGYTF. The CDR3 coding sequence is TGTGCCTGGAGACCTAAAACAGGGACTTATGGCTACACCTTC.

J is TRBJ1-2 and V is TRBV9, with D possibly matching TRBD1 (5 bases). Trimming pared 0 bases from V and 7 bases from J, leaving 13 bases between. The CDR3 spans 14 residues. CDR1 is SGDLS, CDR2 YYNGEE, per germline. The chain's CDR3 is CASSVEGESFGYTF. The CDR3, as DNA: TGTGCCAGCAGCGTAGAAGGGGAAAGTTTTGGCTACACCTTC.

The rearrangement links TRBV2 to TRBJ1-5; the D is unclear. Germline values: CDR1 SNHLY, CDR2 FYNNEI. The CDR3 spans 13 residues. Deletions cut 4 bases from V and 4 bases from J, with 8 bases between. CDR3 sequence reads: CASSVLGNQPQHF. CDR3 DNA sequence: TGTGCCAGCAGTGTCTTAGGGAATCAGCCCCAGCATTTT.

This sequence joins TRBV28 and TRBJ2-7; a weak D match, TRBD1 (6 bases). Germline CDR1 MDHEN, CDR2 SYDVKM. The CDR3 runs to 12 residues. V was trimmed by 7 bases and J by 4 bases, leaving 11 bases between them. The chain's CDR3 is CASTQRGYEQYF. CDR3 in DNA: TGTGCCAGCACTCAAAGGGGGTACGAGCAGTACTTC.

The V and J genes are TRBV7-7 and TRBJ2-2, with TRBD2 as a possible D gene (5 bases). Germline CDR1 and CDR2: SSHAT and FNYEAQ (reference sequence). V gave up 0 bases and J gave up 5 bases, with 13 bases separating them. There are 16 residues in the CDR3. The CDR3 spells CASSLAGVLDTGELFF. DNA of the CDR3: TGTGCCAGCAGCTTAGCGGGAGTATTGGATACCGGGGAGCTGTTTTTT. The complete variable domain, with remaining parts taken from reference TRBV7-7 and TRBJ2-2, reads GAGVSQSPRYKVTKRGQDVTLRCDPISSHATLYWYQQALGQGPEFLTYFNYEAQPDKSGLPSDRFSAERPEGSISTLTIQRTEQRDSAMYRCASSLAGVLDTGELFFGEGSRLTVL.

The V call is TRBV5-4, the J call TRBJ1-2; D call uncertain. The germline V gene encodes CDR1 SGHNT and CDR2 YYREEE (reference sequence). The CDR3 length is 14 residues. V was clipped by 0 bases and J by 3 bases, with 9 bases between them. The CDR3 DNA follows: TGTGCCAGCAGCTTGGGGGCGTGGGACTATGGCTACACCTTC. Encoded protein: CASSLGAWDYGYTF.

In its sample, this clone was seen once. V gene TRBV18 combines with J gene TRBJ2-7; D possibly corresponds to TRBD1 (7 bases). Germline V gene sequence: CDR1 KGHSH, CDR2 LQKENI. V lost 1 base and J 2 bases, leaving 15 bases between the germline ends. The CDR3 loop spans 16 amino acids. CDR3 bases: TGTGCCAGCTCACCACGGGCAGGGGGGATCACCTACGAGCAGTACTTC. It is translated as CASSPRAGGITYEQYF.

The chain links TRBV15 to TRBJ2-3; TRBD2 agrees at 7 bases. Germline trimming cut 0 bases from V and 6 bases from J; bases unmatched to any gene: 6. Germline V gene lookup returns CDR1 LNHNV and CDR2 YYDKDF (reference sequence). The length of the CDR3 is 15 residues. The CDR3 loop reads CATSRELTRGDTQYF. CDR3 nucleotides: TGTGCCACCAGCAGAGAGTTGACGCGGGGGGATACGCAGTATTTT.

The DNA for the CDR3 is TGTGCCAGCAGTGAAGAGGGATATAATTCACCCCTCCACTTT. This codes for CASSEEGYNSPLHF. The V call is TRBV6-1, the J call TRBJ1-6; D not certain. V lost 1 base to trimming and J lost 4 bases, with 5 bases between them. This CDR3 is 14 amino acids long. Germline-derived CDR1 and CDR2 are MNHNS and SASEGT.

This sequence joins TRBV14 and TRBJ2-1; the D gene is possibly TRBD2 (6 bases). V gave up 6 bases and J gave up 7 bases, with 22 bases separating them. The CDR3 length is 16 residues. Germline V gene data show CDR1 as SGHDN and CDR2 as FVKESK. The CDR3 spells CASSPLGSGFNNEQFF. For the CDR3, the DNA is TGTGCCAGCAGTCCCTTGGGGAGCGGGTTTAATAATGAGCAGTTCTTC.

This chain links TRBV5-6 with TRBJ2-4; D may be TRBD2 (6 bases). Germline CDR1 SGHDT, CDR2 YYEEEE. This CDR3 has 16 amino acids. V dropped 4 bases and J dropped 0 bases, with 14 bases sitting between them. In DNA, the CDR3 is TGTGCCAGCAGCCCTGGAGGGGTTCTAGCCAAAAACATTCAGTACTTC. Its protein is CASSPGGVLAKNIQYF. The variable domain in full, completed from reference TRBV5-6 and TRBJ2-4, reads DAGVTQSPTHLIKTRGQQVTLRCSPKSGHDTVSWYQQALGQGPQFIFQYYEEEERQRGNFPDRFSGHQFPNYSSELNVNALLLGDSALYLCASSPGGVLAKNIQYFGAGTRLSVL.

Notes on this clone: In the same sample, other DNA sequences code for this CDR3. The chain carries TRBV9 and TRBJ2-5; TRBD2 might be the D (6 bases). The CDR3 has 13 amino acids. Trimming cost V 2 bases and J 1 base, with 6 bases left between them. Germline assignment: CDR1 SGDLS and CDR2 YYNGEE. In DNA, the CDR3 is TGTGCCAGCAGCGTCGGGGGCCAAGAGACCCAGTACTTC. Translation gives CASSVGGQETQYF.

The V call is TRBV5-5, the J call TRBJ1-2, with TRBD1 matching over 8 bases. The V gene's germline CDR1 is SGHKS and CDR2 YYEKEE (reference sequence). V dropped 5 bases and J dropped 2; count of bases not matched to a gene: 5. The CDR3 covers 14 residues. DNA for the CDR3: TGTGCCAGCAGAAAGGGACAGGTGAACTATGGCTACACCTTC. The encoded protein is CASRKGQVNYGYTF.

Regarding this clone: The sample has other DNA sequences that encode this CDR3 too. This chain connects TRBV20-1 to TRBJ2-3; D gene uncertain. V dropped 3 bases and J dropped 0 bases, with 1 base sitting between them. The CDR3 totals 11 residues. CDR1 and CDR2 (germline): DFQATT, SNEGSKA (reference sequence). The CDR3 protein is CSARSTDTQYF. DNA for the CDR3: TGCAGTGCTAGGAGCACAGATACGCAGTATTTT.

The chain is built from TRBV9 and TRBJ2-1, with no clear D. V lost 5 bases and J lost 3, with 9 bases in between. Germline V gene sequence: CDR1 SGDLS, CDR2 YYNGEE. The CDR3 is 13 amino acids. As DNA, the CDR3 is TGTGCCAGCAGTTTACCCTTCTACAATGAGCAGTTCTTC. Translated: CASSLPFYNEQFF.

A single count supports this clone. The chain couples TRBV21-1 to TRBJ2-2; TRBD2 is the table's D call and was not checked against the DNA. TRBV21-1 is classified as a pseudogene. This CDR3 spans 15 amino acids. CDR3 sequence (DNA): TGTGCCAGCAGGGGGCTAGCGGGGAACACCGGGGAGCTGTTTTTT. Translated, it gives CASRGLAGNTGELFF.

In its sample, this clone was seen once. CDR3 sequence: CASSETVQETQYF. CDR3 nucleotides: TGTGCCAGCAGTGAGACAGTCCAAGAGACCCAGTACTTC. The chain employs TRBV28 and TRBJ2-5; D may be TRBD1 (5 bases). CDR1 MDHEN and CDR2 SYDVKM come from the germline V gene. Trimming left V 5 bases short and J 1 base short, with 8 bases between. The CDR3 covers 13 residues.

The chain uses TRBV10-2 and TRBJ1-1, with D perhaps TRBD1 (5 bases). Germline V CDR1 and CDR2: WSHSY, SAAADI. Trimming removed 3 bases at V and 6 bases at J, with 8 bases between. There are 12 residues in the CDR3. CDR3 residues: CASSEGRAEAFF. The CDR3, as DNA: TGCGCCAGCAGTGAAGGCAGGGCTGAAGCTTTCTTT.

V is TRBV5-1 and J is TRBJ2-7; D is perhaps TRBD1 (6 bases). Germline CDR1 SGHRS, CDR2 YFSETQ. The CDR3 is 18 residues long. V lost 0 bases, J lost 4 bases, and 23 bases lay in between. The CDR3: CASSLAAAGTPFGYEQYF. Here the CDR3 DNA reads TGCGCCAGCAGCTTGGCAGCCGCCGGGACACCCTTCGGGTACGAGCAGTACTTC. Full variable domain (remainder filled in from reference TRBV5-1 and TRBJ2-7): KAGVTQTPRYLIKTRGQQVTLSCSPISGHRSVSWYQQTPGQGLQFLFEYFSETQRNKGNFPGRFSGRQFSNSRSEMNVSTLELGDSALYLCASSLAAAGTPFGYEQYFGPGTRLTVT.

The chain combines TRBV4-3 with TRBJ2-3; 9 bases map to TRBD2. The V and J ends lost 1 base and 5 bases, in that order; junction bases with no gene match: 10. This CDR3 is 17 amino acids long. Germline V CDR1 and CDR2: LGHNA, YSLEER. The CDR3 DNA reads TGCGCCAGCAGCCAAGTAGTAGCGGGAGTAGGGGGAGATACGCAGTATTTT. This translates into CASSQVVAGVGGDTQYF.

This chain connects TRBV10-2 to TRBJ1-5; 7 nucleotides match TRBD1. Germline trimming cut 4 bases from V and 2 bases from J; bases unmatched to any gene: 8. CDR1 and CDR2 from the germline V gene are WSHSY and SAAADI. This CDR3 is 16 amino acids long. The CDR3 protein is CASSGGDRVGNQPQHF. In DNA form, the CDR3 reads TGCGCCAGCAGTGGAGGTGACAGGGTGGGCAATCAGCCCCAGCATTTT.

The chain has TRBV7-3 and TRBJ1-2; the D is unclear. Germline CDR1 is SGHTA and CDR2 is FQGTGA. Trimming took off 2 bases at V and 0 bases at J, with 13 bases between the two ends. The CDR3 sequence is 16 residues long. CDR3: CASSLFIWEANYGYTF. In nucleotides, the CDR3 is TGTGCCAGCAGCTTATTTATCTGGGAAGCTAACTATGGCTACACCTTC.

J is TRBJ1-1 and V is TRBV19; no clear D. The length of the CDR3 is 16 residues. Looked up from germline, CDR1 is LNHDA and CDR2 is SQIVND (reference sequence). Trimming took off 4 bases at V and 3 bases at J, with 18 bases between the two ends. This CDR3 reads CASSRNWARTDTEAFF. The CDR3 nucleotides are TGTGCCAGTAGTAGGAATTGGGCCCGGACGGACACTGAAGCTTTCTTT.

This chain joins TRBV21-1 and TRBJ1-5. TRBV21-1 is noted as a pseudogene. The CDR3 runs 19 residues. This CDR3 reads CASSKRHWLEAYKDQPQHF. CDR3 sequence (DNA): TGTGCCAGCAGCAAAAGGCACTGGCTTGAGGCATATAAGGATCAGCCCCAGCATTTT.

This CDR3 is CASSLTIQGANYGYTF. In DNA form, the CDR3 reads TGTGCCAGCAGCTTAACTATACAGGGGGCGAACTATGGCTACACCTTC. J is TRBJ1-2 and V is TRBV7-8, with TRBD1 identical over 9 bases. Germline V gene lookup returns CDR1 SGHVS and CDR2 FQNEAQ. V shed 2 bases and J 2 bases; nucleotides not matched to a gene: 6. This CDR3 has 16 amino acids.

This sequence joins TRBV7-2 and TRBJ2-7; maybe TRBD1 (7 bases). The CDR3 extends over 15 amino acids. CDR1 is SGHTA and CDR2 is FQGNSA in the germline V gene. V lost 3 bases to trimming and J lost 1 base, with 13 bases between them. The CDR3 sequence: CASSFAGQSSYEQYF. CDR3 coding DNA: TGTGCCAGCAGCTTTGCGGGACAGAGTTCCTACGAGCAGTACTTC.

V is TRBV18 and J is TRBJ2-5, with no clear D. The CDR3 has 17 amino acids. Germline values: CDR1 KGHSH, CDR2 LQKENI. V lost 4 bases, J lost 6 bases, and 24 bases lay in between. The CDR3 sequence: CASSRYTEQTVLQTQYF. The CDR3 bases are TGTGCCAGCTCACGATACACGGAGCAAACCGTACTTCAGACCCAGTACTTC.

This chain joins TRBV11-2 and TRBJ1-3, with a tentative D call TRBD1 (6 bases). This CDR3 contains 17 residues. CDR1 is SGHAT and CDR2 is FQNNGV in the germline V gene. V was clipped by 5 bases and J by 3 bases, with 20 bases between them. The DNA of the CDR3 is TGTGCCAGCAGCCCCGGCTCTGGCAGGGGTAATGGAAACACCATATATTTT. Protein: CASSPGSGRGNGNTIYF.

V gene TRBV2 combines with J gene TRBJ1-4, with TRBD1 matching 9 bases. V dropped 6 bases and J dropped 5; count of bases not matched to a gene: 4. Per germline, CDR1 SNHLY and CDR2 FYNNEI. This CDR3 comprises 14 residues. Written as DNA, the CDR3 is TGTGCCAGCAGGTTACAGGGGGCGAATGAAAAACTGTTTTTT. Protein: CASRLQGANEKLFF. The full variable domain, its missing parts supplied by reference TRBV2 and TRBJ1-4, is EPEVTQTPSHQVTQMGQEVILRCVPISNHLYFYWYRQILGQKVEFLVSFYNNEISEKSEIFDDQFSVERPDGSNFTLKIRSTKLEDSAMYFCASRLQGANEKLFFGSGTQLSVL.